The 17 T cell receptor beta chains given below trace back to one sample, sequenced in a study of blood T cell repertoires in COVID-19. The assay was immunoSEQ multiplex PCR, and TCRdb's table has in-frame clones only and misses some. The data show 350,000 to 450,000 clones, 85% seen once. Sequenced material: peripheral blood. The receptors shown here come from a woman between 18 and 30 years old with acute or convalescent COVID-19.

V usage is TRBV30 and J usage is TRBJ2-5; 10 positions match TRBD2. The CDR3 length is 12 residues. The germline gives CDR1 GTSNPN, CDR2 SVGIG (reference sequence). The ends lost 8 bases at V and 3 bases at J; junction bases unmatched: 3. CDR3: CAQGLAEETQYF. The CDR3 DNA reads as TGTGCCCAAGGACTAGCGGAAGAGACCCAGTACTTC.

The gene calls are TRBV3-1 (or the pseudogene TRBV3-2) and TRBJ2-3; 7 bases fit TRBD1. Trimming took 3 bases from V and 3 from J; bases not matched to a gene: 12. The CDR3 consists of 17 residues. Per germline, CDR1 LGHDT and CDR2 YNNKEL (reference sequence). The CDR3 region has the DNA TGTGCCAGCAGCCAGGACCTAGACAGGGAGATAACAGATACGCAGTATTTT. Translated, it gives CASSQDLDREITDTQYF.

The CDR3 loop reads CASSVSRAETYNEQFF. In DNA form, the CDR3 reads TGTGCCAGCAGCGTAAGCAGAGCGGAGACCTACAATGAGCAGTTCTTC. The chain joins TRBV9 to TRBJ2-1; tentatively, D is TRBD2 (5 bases). Germline CDR1 SGDLS, CDR2 YYNGEE. Trimming removed 1 base at V and 2 bases at J, with 13 bases between. The CDR3 consists of 16 residues.

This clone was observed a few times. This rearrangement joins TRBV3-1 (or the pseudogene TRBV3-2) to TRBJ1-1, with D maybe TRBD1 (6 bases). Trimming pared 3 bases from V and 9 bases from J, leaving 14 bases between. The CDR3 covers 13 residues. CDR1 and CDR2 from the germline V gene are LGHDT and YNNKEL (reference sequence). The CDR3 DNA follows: TGTGCCAGCAGCCAGAGCCCGGGACAAAAAGCTTTCTTT. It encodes CASSQSPGQKAFF.

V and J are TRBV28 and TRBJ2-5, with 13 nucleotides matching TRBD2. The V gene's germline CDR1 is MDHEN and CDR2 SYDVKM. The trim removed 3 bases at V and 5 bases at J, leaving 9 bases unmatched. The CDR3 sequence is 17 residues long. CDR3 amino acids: CASSLGRTSGSGETQYF. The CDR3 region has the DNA TGTGCCAGCAGTTTGGGTCGGACTAGCGGGAGTGGGGAGACCCAGTACTTC.

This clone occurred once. The CDR3 sequence is CASSEYIRGGASEAFF. CDR3 sequence (DNA): TGTGCCAGCAGTGAATATATTCGGGGGGGCGCGAGTGAAGCTTTCTTT. V is TRBV25-1 and J is TRBJ1-1; D perhaps matches TRBD1 (6 bases). The length of the CDR3 is 16 residues. V lost 0 bases to trimming and J lost 7 bases, with 18 bases between them. The germline V gene has CDR1 MGHDK and CDR2 SYGVNS.

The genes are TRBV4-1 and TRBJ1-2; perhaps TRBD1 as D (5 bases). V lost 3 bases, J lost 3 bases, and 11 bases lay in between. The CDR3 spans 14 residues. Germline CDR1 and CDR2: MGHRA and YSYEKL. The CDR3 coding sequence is TGCGCCAGCAGCCACTTTACAGGAGACTATGGCTACACCTTC. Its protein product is CASSHFTGDYGYTF.

DNA of the CDR3: TGTGCCAGCAGTCCGAGGAGAGACAGGGTGGTTAGCAATCAGCCCCAGCATTTT. It specifies CASSPRRDRVVSNQPQHF. The chain combines TRBV28 with TRBJ1-5, with 7 nucleotides matching TRBD1. CDR1 and CDR2 (germline): MDHEN, SYDVKM. The CDR3 contains 18 residues. The V and J ends lost 5 bases and 0 bases, in that order; junction bases with no gene match: 13.

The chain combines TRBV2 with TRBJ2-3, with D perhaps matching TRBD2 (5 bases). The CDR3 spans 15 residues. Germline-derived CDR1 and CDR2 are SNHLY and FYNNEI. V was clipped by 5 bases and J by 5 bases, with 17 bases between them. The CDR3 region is CASSLTGGAQDTQYF. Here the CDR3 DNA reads TGTGCCAGCAGTTTGACTGGAGGAGCACAAGATACGCAGTATTTT.

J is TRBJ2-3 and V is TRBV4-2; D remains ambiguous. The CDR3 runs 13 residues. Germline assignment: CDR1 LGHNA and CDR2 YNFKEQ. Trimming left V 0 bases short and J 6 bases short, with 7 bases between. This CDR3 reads CASSQELTDTQYF. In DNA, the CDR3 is TGTGCCAGCAGCCAAGAACTTACGGATACGCAGTATTTT.

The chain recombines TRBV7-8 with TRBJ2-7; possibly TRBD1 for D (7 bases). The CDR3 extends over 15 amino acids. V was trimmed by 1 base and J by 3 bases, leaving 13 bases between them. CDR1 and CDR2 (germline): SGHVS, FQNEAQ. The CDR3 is CASSLEAGQNYEQYF. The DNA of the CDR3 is TGTGCCAGCAGCTTAGAGGCGGGACAGAACTACGAGCAGTACTTC.

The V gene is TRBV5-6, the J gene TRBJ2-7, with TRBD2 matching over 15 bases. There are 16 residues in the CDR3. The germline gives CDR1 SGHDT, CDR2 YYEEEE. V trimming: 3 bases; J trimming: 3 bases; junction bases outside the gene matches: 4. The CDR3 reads CASSSPGLAGGYEQYF. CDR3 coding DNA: TGTGCCAGCAGCTCCCCGGGACTAGCGGGAGGCTACGAGCAGTACTTC.

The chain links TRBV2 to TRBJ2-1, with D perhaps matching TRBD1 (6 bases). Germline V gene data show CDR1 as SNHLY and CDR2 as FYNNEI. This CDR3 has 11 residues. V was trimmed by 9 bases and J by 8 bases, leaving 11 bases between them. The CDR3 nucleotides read TGTGCCAGGGGTGGGGGCGATGAGCAGTTCTTC. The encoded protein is CARGGGDEQFF. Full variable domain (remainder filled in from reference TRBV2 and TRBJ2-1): EPEVTQTPSHQVTQMGQEVILRCVPISNHLYFYWYRQILGQKVEFLVSFYNNEISEKSEIFDDQFSVERPDGSNFTLKIRSTKLEDSAMYFCARGGGDEQFFGPGTRLTVL.

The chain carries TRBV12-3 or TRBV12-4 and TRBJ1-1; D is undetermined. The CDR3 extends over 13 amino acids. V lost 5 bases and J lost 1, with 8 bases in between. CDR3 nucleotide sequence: TGTGCCAGCAGTCCTACAGAGAACACTGAAGCTTTCTTT. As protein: CASSPTENTEAFF.

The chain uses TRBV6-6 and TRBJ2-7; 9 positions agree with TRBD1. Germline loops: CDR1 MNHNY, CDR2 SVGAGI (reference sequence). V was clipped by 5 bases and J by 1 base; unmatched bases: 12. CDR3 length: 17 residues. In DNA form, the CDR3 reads TGTGCCAGCAGTCCAATCTCCGGGACAGGGTATTCCTACGAGCAGTACTTC. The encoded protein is CASSPISGTGYSYEQYF.

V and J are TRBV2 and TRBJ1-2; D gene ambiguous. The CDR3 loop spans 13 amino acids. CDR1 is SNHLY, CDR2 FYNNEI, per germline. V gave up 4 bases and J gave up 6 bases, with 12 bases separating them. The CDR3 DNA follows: TGTGCCAGCAGTGTGGGGAGTGGGAATGGCTACACCTTC. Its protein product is CASSVGSGNGYTF.

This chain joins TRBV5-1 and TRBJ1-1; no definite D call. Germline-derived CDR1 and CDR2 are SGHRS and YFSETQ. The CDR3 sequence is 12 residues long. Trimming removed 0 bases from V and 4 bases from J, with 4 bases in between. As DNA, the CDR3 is TGCGCCAGCAGCTTGGGAGCCACTGAAGCTTTCTTT. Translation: CASSLGATEAFF.